Shown below are 3 T cell receptor beta chains from a single sample sequenced in a study of blood T cell repertoires in COVID-19. Here immunoSEQ multiplex PCR was the method, and the copy in TCRdb shows in-frame clones only, minus some. The sample has tens of thousands of clones; approximately 79% are singletons. Specimen: peripheral blood. The source is a man between 65 and 80 years old with COVID-19, enrolled during active disease.

This clone was counted a single time. The chain joins TRBV3-1 (or the pseudogene TRBV3-2) to TRBJ2-3; TRBD1 matches at 9 bases. Germline V gene lookup returns CDR1 LGHDT and CDR2 YNNKEL (reference sequence). The CDR3 loop spans 14 amino acids. Trimming removed 5 bases from V and 6 bases from J; junction bases left unmatched: 6. The CDR3 sequence: CASSLQGAADTQYF. As DNA, the CDR3 is TGTGCCAGCAGCTTACAGGGGGCGGCGGATACGCAGTATTTT.

The CDR3 nucleotides are TGTGCCAGCAGCCGGACAGGGACCCTCCAAGAGACCCAGTACTTC. Its protein product is CASSRTGTLQETQYF. The V call is TRBV7-2, the J call TRBJ2-5; 8 nucleotides align to TRBD1. CDR3 size: 15 residues. Looked up from germline, CDR1 is SGHTA and CDR2 is FQGNSA. V was pared by 5 bases and J by 1 base, with 6 bases of the junction left unmatched.

V and J are TRBV6-5 and TRBJ2-7; 9 positions match TRBD1. CDR3 length equals 14 residues. CDR1 is MNHEY and CDR2 is SVGAGI in the germline V gene. The V gene end was trimmed by 6 bases and the J gene end by 7 bases; junction bases not matched to a gene: 10. In DNA, the CDR3 is TGTGCCAGCAGACGGGACAGGGAGGGCAGGGAGCAGTACTTC. Translation: CASRRDREGREQYF.